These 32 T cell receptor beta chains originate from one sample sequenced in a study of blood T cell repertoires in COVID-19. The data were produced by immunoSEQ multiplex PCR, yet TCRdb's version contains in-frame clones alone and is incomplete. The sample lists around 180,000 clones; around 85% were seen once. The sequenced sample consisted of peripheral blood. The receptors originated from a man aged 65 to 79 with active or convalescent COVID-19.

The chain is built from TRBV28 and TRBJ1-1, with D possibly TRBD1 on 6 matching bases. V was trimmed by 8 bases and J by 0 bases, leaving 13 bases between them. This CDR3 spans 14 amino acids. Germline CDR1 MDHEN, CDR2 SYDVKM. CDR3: CASLSGTMNTEAFF. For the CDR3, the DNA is TGTGCCAGCCTAAGCGGGACAATGAACACTGAAGCTTTCTTT.

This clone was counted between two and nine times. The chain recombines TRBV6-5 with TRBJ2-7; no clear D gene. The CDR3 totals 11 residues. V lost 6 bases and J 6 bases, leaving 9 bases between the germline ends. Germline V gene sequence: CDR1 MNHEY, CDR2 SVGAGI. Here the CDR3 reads CASRSPREQYF. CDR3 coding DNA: TGTGCCAGCAGATCCCCCCGCGAGCAGTACTTC.

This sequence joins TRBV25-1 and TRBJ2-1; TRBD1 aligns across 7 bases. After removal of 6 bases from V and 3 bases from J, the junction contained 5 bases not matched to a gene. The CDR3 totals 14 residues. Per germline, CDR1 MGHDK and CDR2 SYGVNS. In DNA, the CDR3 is TGTGCCAGCAGGCCTCAGGGGGACTACAATGAGCAGTTCTTC. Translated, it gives CASRPQGDYNEQFF. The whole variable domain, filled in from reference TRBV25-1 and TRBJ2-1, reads EADIYQTPRYLVIGTGKKITLECSQTMGHDKMYWYQQDPGMELHLIHYSYGVNSTEKGDLSSESTVSRIRTEHFPLTLESARPSHTSQYLCASRPQGDYNEQFFGPGTRLTVL.

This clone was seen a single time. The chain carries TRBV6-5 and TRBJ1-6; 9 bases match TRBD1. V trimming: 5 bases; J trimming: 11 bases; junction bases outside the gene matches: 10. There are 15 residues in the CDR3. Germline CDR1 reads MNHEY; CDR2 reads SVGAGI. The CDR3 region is CASSQSGTGSPPLHF. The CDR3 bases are TGTGCCAGCAGTCAATCCGGGACAGGGTCGCCACCCCTCCACTTT.

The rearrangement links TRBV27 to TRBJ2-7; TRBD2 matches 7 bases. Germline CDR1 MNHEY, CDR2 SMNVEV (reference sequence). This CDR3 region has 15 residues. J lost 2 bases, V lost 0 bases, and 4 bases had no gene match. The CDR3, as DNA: TGTGCCAGCAGTTTATCGCTAGCGGCACCCTACGAGCAGTACTTC. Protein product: CASSLSLAAPYEQYF.

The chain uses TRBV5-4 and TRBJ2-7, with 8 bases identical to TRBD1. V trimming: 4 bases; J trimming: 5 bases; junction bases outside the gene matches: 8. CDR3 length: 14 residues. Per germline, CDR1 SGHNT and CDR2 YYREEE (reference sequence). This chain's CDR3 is CASSPRTGFDEQYF. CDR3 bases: TGTGCCAGCAGCCCGCGGACAGGGTTCGACGAGCAGTACTTC.

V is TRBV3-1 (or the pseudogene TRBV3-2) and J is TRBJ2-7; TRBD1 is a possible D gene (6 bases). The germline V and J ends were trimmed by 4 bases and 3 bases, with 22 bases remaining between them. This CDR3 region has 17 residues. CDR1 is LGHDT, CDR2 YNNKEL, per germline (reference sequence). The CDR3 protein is CASSPFNGQTLFYEQYF. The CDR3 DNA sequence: TGTGCCAGCAGCCCCTTTAACGGACAGACACTTTTCTACGAGCAGTACTTC.

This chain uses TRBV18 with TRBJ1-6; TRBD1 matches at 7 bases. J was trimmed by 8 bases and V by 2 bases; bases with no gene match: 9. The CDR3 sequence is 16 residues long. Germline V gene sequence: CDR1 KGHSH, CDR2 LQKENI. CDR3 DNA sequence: TGTGCCAGCTCACCAAATCGACAGGGTTTGGATTCACCCCTCCACTTT. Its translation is CASSPNRQGLDSPLHF.

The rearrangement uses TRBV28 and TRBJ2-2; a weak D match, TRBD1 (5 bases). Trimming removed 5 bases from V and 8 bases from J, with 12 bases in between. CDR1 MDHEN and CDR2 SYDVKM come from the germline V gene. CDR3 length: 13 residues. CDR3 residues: CASSLQGTGELFF. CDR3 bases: TGTGCCAGCAGTCTTCAGGGTACTGGGGAGCTGTTTTTT.

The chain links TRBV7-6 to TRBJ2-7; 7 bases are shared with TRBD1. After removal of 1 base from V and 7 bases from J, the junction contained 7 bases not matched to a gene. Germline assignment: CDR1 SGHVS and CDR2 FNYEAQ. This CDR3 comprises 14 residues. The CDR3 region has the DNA TGTGCCAGCAGCTTAGGACAGGGCCGTCGGGAGCAGTACTTC. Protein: CASSLGQGRREQYF. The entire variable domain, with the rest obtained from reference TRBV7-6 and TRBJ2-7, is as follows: GAGVSQSPRYKVTKRGQDVALRCDPISGHVSLYWYRQALGQGPEFLTYFNYEAQQDKSGLPNDRFSAERPEGSISTLTIQRTEQRDSAMYRCASSLGQGRREQYFGPGTRLTVT.

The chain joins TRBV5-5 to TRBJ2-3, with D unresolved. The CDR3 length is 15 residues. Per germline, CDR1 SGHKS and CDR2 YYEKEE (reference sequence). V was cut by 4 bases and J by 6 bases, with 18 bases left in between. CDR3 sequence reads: CASSPPSHWRDTQYF. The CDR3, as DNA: TGTGCCAGCAGCCCCCCTTCGCACTGGCGGGATACGCAGTATTTT.

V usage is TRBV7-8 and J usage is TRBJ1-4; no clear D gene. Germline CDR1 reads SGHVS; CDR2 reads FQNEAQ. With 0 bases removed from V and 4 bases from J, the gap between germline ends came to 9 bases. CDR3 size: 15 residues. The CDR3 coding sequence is TGTGCCAGCAGCTTAGCGGGCCGGAATAATGAAAAACTGTTTTTT. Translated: CASSLAGRNNEKLFF.

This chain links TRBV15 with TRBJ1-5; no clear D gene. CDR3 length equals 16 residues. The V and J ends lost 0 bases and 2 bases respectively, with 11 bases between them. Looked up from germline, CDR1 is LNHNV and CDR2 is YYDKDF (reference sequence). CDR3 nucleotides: TGTGCCACCAGCAGAGATCATCTAAGTGGCAATCAGCCCCAGCATTTT. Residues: CATSRDHLSGNQPQHF.

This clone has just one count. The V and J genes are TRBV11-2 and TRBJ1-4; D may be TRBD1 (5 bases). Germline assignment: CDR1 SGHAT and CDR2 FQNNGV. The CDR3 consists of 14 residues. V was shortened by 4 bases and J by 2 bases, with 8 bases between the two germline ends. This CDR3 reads CASSYGGTNEKLFF. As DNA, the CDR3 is TGTGCCAGCAGCTACGGGGGGACTAATGAAAAACTGTTTTTT.

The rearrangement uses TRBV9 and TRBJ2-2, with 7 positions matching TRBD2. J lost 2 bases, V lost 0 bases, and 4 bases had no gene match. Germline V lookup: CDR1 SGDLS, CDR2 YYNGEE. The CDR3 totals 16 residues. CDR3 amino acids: CASSVGLADNTGELFF. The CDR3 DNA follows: TGTGCCAGCAGCGTAGGGCTAGCGGATAACACCGGGGAGCTGTTTTTT.

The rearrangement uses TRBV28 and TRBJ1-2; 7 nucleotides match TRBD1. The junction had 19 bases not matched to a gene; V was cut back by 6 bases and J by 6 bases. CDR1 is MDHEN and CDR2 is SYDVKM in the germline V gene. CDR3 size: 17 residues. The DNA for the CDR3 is TGTGCCAGCAGCCAGGACAGGAGTCATATCTTAGGCAATGGCTACACCTTC. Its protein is CASSQDRSHILGNGYTF.

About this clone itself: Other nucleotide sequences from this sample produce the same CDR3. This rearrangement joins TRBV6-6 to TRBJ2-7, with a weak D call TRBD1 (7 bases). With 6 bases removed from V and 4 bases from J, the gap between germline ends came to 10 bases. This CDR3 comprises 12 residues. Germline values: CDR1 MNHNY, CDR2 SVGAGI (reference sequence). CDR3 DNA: TGTGCCAGCAGACAGGGGACTTACGAGCAGTACTTC. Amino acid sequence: CASRQGTYEQYF.

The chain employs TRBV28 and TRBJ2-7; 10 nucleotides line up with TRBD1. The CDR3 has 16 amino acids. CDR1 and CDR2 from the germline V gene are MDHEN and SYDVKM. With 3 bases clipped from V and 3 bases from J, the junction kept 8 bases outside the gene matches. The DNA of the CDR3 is TGTGCCAGCAGTTTGGTCAGGACAGGGGGATACTACGAGCAGTACTTC. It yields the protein CASSLVRTGGYYEQYF. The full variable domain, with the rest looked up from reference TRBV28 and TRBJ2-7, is DVKVTQSSRYLVKRTGEKVFLECVQDMDHENMFWYRQDPGLGLRLIYFSYDVKMKEKGDIPEGYSVSREKKERFSLILESASTNQTSMYLCASSLVRTGGYYEQYFGPGTRLTVT.

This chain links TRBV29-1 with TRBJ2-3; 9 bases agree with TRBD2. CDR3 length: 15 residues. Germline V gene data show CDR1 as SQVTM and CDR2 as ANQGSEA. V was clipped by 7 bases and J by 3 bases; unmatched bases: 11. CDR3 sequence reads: CSAGGWREGTDTQYF. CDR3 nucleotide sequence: TGCAGCGCTGGGGGTTGGCGGGAGGGGACAGATACGCAGTATTTT.

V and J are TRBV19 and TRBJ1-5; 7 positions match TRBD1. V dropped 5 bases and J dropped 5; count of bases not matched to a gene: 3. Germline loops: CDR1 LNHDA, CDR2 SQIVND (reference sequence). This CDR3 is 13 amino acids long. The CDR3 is CASSLTGDQPQHF. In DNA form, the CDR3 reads TGTGCCAGTAGTCTCACAGGGGATCAGCCCCAGCATTTT.

DNA for the CDR3: TGTGCCAGCAGTCATGGGACTAGCGGAAACCAGTACTTC. Its protein is CASSHGTSGNQYF. The chain combines TRBV6-2 or TRBV6-3 with TRBJ2-7; TRBD2 aligns across 11 bases. V lost 5 bases, J lost 10 bases, and 7 bases stayed unmatched. The V gene's germline CDR1 is MNHEY and CDR2 SVGEGT. The CDR3 has 13 amino acids.

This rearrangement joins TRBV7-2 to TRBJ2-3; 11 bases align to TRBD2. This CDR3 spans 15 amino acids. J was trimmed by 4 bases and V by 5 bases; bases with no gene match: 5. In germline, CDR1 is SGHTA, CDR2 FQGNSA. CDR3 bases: TGTGCCAGCAGCGTTAGCGGGAGGGGCGCAGATACGCAGTATTTT. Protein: CASSVSGRGADTQYF.

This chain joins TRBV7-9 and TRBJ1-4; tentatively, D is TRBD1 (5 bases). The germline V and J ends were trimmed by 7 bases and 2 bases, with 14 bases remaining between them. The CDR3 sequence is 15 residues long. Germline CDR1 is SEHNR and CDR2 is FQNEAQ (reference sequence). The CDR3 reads CASTSVRGTNEKLFF. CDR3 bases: TGTGCCAGCACCTCAGTCCGGGGGACTAATGAAAAACTGTTTTTT.

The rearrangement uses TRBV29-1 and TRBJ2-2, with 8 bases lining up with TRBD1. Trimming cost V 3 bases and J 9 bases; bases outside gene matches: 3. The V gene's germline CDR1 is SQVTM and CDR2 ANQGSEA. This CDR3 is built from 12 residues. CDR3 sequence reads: CSVDRGRRELFF. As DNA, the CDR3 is TGCAGCGTTGACAGGGGGCGTAGGGAGCTGTTTTTT.

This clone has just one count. The CDR3 nucleotides read TGTGCCAGCAGCCAAGGCCGGCAACTAGCGGTCAATGAGCAGTTCTTC. It is translated as CASSQGRQLAVNEQFF. This rearrangement joins TRBV3-1 (or the pseudogene TRBV3-2) to TRBJ2-1; 8 bases line up with TRBD2. The CDR3 loop spans 16 amino acids. V lost 1 base, J lost 6 bases, and 8 bases stayed unmatched. Germline-derived CDR1 and CDR2 are LGHDT and YNNKEL (reference sequence).

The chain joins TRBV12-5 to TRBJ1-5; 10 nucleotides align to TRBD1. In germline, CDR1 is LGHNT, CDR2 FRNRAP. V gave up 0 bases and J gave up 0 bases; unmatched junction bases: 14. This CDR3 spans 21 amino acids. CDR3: CASGLVRLGGQGKYSNQPQHF. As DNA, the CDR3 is TGTGCTAGTGGTTTGGTACGGTTGGGGGGACAGGGGAAATATAGCAATCAGCCCCAGCATTTT.

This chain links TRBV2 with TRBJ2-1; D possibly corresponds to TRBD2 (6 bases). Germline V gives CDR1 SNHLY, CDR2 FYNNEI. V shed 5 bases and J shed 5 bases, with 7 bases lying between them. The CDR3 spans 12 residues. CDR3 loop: CASSRGNNEQFF. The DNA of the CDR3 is TGTGCCAGCAGTCGGGGGAACAATGAGCAGTTCTTC.

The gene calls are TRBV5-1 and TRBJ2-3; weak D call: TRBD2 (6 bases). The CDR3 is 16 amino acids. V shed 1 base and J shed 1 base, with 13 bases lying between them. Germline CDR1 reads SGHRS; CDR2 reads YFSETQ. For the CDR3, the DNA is TGCGCCAGCAGCTTGAAACCCGGGAGAGGCACAGATACGCAGTATTTT. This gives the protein CASSLKPGRGTDTQYF.

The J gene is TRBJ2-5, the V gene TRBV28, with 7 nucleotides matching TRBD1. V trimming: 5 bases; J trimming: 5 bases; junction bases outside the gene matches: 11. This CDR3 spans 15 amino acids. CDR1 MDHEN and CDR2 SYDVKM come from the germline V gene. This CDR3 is CASSKMTGPAETQYF. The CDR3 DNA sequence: TGTGCCAGCAGTAAAATGACAGGGCCCGCCGAGACCCAGTACTTC.

The CDR3 coding sequence is TGTGCCAGCCGACCGGAGGGGTCTGGTGAAAAACTGTTTTTT. Protein product: CASRPEGSGEKLFF. The genes are TRBV2 and TRBJ1-4, with TRBD1 as a possible D gene (5 bases). CDR3 length: 14 amino acids. With 8 bases removed from V and 7 bases from J, the gap between germline ends came to 17 bases. Germline V gene sequence: CDR1 SNHLY, CDR2 FYNNEI.

The CDR3 DNA is TGTGCCAGCAGCTTAAGTATACTCACAGATACGCAGTATTTT. Translated, it gives CASSLSILTDTQYF. The chain employs TRBV7-9 and TRBJ2-3; D is ambiguous. The CDR3 is made up of 14 amino acids. Trimming removed 2 bases from V and 2 bases from J, with 8 bases in between. Germline loops: CDR1 SEHNR, CDR2 FQNEAQ (reference sequence).

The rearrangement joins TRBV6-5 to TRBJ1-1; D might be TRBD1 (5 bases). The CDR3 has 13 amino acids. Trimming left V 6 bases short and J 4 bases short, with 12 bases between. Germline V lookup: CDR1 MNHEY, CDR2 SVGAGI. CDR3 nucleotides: TGTGCCAGCAGGCCCCAGGGATCCACTGAAGCTTTCTTT. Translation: CASRPQGSTEAFF.